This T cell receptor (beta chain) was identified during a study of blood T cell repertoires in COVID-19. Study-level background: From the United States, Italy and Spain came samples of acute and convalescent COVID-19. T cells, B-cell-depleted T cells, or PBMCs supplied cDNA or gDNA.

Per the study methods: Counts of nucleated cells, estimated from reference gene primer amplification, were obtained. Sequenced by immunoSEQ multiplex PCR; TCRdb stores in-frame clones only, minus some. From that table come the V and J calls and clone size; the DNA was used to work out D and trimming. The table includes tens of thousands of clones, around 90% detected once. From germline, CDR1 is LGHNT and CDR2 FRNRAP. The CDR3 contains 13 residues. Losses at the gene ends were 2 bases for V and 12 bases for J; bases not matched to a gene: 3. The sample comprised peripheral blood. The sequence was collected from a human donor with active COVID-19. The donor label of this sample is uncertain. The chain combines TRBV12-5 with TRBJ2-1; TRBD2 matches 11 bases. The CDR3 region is CASGLLAGGRQFF. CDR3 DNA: TGTGCTAGTGGTTTGCTAGCGGGAGGTCGGCAGTTCTTC.